This T cell receptor beta chain was documented in a study of CD8 T cells in ankylosing spondylitis. This clonotype was observed many times. What it recognizes is unknown. TCR beta libraries were made by quantitative 5'-RACE with molecular barcodes. In TCRdb, the 5' RACE reads were re-called with MiXCR into one record per CDR3 protein. This table holds under 450,000 distinct CDR3 sequences, about 15% found once. The study, taken as a whole, reports: In the blood and synovial fluid of reactive arthritis, some motif variants had been previously reported. It was reported that disease-linked clones were significantly enriched in matched ankylosing spondylitis synovial fluid. A TCR beta motif made of several highly homologous variants seemed typical of ankylosing spondylitis blood.

This CDR3 has 14 amino acids. With 0 bases removed from V and 7 bases from J, the gap between germline ends came to 9 bases. The sequence was obtained from a male donor with ankylosing spondylitis. The sample consisted of blood, either unsorted or a sorted T cell fraction (not recorded which). J is TRBJ1-4 and V is TRBV12-3 or TRBV12-4; D remains ambiguous. This CDR3 is CASSLAGLGEKLFF. DNA of the CDR3: TGTGCCAGCAGTTTAGCAGGGTTAGGTGAAAAACTGTTTTTT.